The present T cell receptor (beta chain) was sequenced within a study of shared clonotypes between healthy human individuals. Study-wide context: Each donor's CD8 memory used one plate, CD8 naive two, each CD4 subset three.

CDR1 is SGHTA, CDR2 FQGNSA, per germline. CDR3 length: 17 amino acids. Trimming took off 4 bases at V and 3 bases at J, with 20 bases between the two ends. All participating donors were Caucasian adults from Nashville, Tennessee. Sequencing was at deep level. Using immunoSEQ multiplex PCR, the repertoire was profiled, and TCRdb retains in-frame clones only, with some absent. The table lists over a million clones, roughly 74% of them singletons. The chain employs TRBV7-2 and TRBJ2-3, with TRBD1 as a possible D gene (5 bases). The source material was memory CD4+ T cells from PBMCs. Indicated subset: CD45RA-negative fraction. The TCR comes from a man aged 18 to 35 in good health. Some clones in this sample may be carry-over from other donors' samples. CDR3 coding DNA: TGTGCCAGCAGCTCTTATACATCTAGGGGATTTACAGATACGCAGTATTTT. Its translation: CASSSYTSRGFTDTQYF.